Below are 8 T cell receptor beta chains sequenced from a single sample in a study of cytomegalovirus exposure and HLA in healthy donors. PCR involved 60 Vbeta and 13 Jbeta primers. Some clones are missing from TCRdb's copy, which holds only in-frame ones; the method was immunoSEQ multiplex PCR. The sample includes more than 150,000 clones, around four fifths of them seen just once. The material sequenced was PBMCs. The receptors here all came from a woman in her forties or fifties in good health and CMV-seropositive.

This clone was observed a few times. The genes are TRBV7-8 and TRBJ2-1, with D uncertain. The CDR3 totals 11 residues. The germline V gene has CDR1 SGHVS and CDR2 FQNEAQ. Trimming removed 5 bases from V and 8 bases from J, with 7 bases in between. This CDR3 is CASSPLHEQFF. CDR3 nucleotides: TGTGCCAGCAGCCCCCTCCATGAGCAGTTCTTC.

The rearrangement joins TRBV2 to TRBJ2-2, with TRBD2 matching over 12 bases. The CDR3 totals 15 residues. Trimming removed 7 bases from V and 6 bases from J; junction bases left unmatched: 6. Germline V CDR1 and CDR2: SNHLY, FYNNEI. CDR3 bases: TGTGCCAGCACCTCGGGACTAGCGGGTTCCGGGGAGCTGTTTTTT. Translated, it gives CASTSGLAGSGELFF. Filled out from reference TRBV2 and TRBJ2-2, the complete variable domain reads EPEVTQTPSHQVTQMGQEVILRCVPISNHLYFYWYRQILGQKVEFLVSFYNNEISEKSEIFDDQFSVERPDGSNFTLKIRSTKLEDSAMYFCASTSGLAGSGELFFGEGSRLTVL.

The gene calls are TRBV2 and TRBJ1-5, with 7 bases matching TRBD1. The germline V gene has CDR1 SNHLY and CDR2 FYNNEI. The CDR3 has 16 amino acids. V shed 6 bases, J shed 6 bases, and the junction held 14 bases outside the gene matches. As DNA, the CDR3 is TGTGCCAGCAGACCCCTCGGGGTAGGGGGCACTCAGCCCCAGCATTTT. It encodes CASRPLGVGGTQPQHF. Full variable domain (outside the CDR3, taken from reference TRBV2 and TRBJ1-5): EPEVTQTPSHQVTQMGQEVILRCVPISNHLYFYWYRQILGQKVEFLVSFYNNEISEKSEIFDDQFSVERPDGSNFTLKIRSTKLEDSAMYFCASRPLGVGGTQPQHFGDGTRLSIL.

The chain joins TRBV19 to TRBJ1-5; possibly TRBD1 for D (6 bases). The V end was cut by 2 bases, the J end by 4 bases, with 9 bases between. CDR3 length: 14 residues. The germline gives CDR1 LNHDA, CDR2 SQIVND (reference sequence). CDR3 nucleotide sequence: TGTGCCAGTAGTATACAGGGGAAGAATCAGCCCCAGCATTTT. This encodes CASSIQGKNQPQHF.

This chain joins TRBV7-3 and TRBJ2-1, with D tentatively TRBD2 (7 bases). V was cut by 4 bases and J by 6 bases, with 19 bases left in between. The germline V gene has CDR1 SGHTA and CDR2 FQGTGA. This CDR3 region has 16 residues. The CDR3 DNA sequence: TGTGCCAGCAGCTCTGGACCGAGTAGGGGGGGCAATGAGCAGTTCTTC. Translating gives CASSSGPSRGGNEQFF.

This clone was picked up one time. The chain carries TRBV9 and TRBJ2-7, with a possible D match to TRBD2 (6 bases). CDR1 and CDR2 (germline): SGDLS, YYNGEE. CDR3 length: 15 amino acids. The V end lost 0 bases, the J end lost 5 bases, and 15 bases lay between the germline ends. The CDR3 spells CASSVGASVVDEQYF. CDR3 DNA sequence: TGTGCCAGCAGCGTAGGAGCTAGCGTTGTCGACGAGCAGTACTTC.

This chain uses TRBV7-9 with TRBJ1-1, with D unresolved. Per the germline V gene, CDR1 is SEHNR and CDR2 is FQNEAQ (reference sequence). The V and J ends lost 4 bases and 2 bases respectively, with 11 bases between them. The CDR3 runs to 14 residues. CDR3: CASSSRVSNTEAFF. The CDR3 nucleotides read TGTGCCAGCAGCTCCCGGGTCTCTAACACTGAAGCTTTCTTT. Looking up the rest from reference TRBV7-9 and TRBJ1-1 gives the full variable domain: DTGVSQNPRHKITKRGQNVTFRCDPISEHNRLYWYRQTLGQGPEFLTYFQNEAQLEKSRLLSDRFSAERPKGSFSTLEIQRTEQGDSAMYLCASSSRVSNTEAFFGQGTRLTVV.

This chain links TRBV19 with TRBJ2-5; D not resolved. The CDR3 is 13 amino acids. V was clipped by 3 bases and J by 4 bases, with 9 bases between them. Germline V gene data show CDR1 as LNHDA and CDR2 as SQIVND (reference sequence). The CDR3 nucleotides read TGTGCCAGTAGTATTCCGGGTTCAGAGACCCAGTACTTC. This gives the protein CASSIPGSETQYF.